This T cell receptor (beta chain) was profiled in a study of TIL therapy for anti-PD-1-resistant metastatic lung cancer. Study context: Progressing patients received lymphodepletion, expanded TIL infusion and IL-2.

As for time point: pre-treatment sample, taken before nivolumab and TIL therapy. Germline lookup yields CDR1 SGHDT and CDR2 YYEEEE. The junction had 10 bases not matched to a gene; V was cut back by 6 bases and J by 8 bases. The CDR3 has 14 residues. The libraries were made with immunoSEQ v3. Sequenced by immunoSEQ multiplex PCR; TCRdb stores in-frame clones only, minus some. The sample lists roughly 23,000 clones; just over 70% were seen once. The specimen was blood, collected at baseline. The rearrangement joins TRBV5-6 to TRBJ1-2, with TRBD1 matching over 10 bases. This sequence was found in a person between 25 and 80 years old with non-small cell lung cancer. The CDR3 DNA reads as TGTGCCAGCACTACCGGGACAGGGGTTTTCGGCTACACCTTC. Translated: CASTTGTGVFGYTF.